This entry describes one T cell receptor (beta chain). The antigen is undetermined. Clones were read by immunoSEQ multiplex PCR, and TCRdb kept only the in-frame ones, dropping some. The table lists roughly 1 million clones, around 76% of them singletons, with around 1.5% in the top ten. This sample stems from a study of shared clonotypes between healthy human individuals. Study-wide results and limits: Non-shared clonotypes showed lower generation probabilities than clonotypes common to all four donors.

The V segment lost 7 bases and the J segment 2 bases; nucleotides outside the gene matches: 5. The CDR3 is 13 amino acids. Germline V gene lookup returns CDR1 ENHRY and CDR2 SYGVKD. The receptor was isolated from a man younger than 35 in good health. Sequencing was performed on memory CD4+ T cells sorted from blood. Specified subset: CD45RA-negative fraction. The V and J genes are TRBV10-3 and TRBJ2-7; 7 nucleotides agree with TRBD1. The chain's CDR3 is CAITQGVPYEQYF. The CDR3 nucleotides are TGTGCCATCACCCAGGGGGTCCCCTACGAGCAGTACTTC.